The 9 T cell receptor beta chains presented below share a single source sample, sequenced in a study of T-cell reconstitution after alpha-beta-depleted transplantation in children. Using unique molecular identifiers, the investigators prepared the TCRbeta library. TCRdb used MiXCR to reprocess the PCR reads, holding one entry per CDR3 protein. The sample includes fewer than 250,000 distinct CDR3 sequences, roughly 15% seen only once; the top ten take 43%. The sample was PBMCs, mostly from graft donor cells, taken 360 days after TCRalphabeta/CD19-depleted stem cell transplant. Source of these receptors: a male patient aged 2-15 years who had a stem cell transplant for acute lymphoblastic leukemia, so the T cells may come from the graft donor.

The V gene is TRBV7-2, the J gene TRBJ2-1; D is unclear. The CDR3 totals 14 residues. Germline V gene lookup returns CDR1 SGHTA and CDR2 FQGNSA. With 1 base removed from V and 0 bases from J, the gap between germline ends came to 4 bases. CDR3 region: CASSLVHSYNEQFF. CDR3 nucleotides: TGTGCCAGCAGCTTAGTCCACTCCTACAATGAGCAGTTCTTC.

There are a few counts of this clonotype. One end of the junction varies from germline; a read error may be responsible. This chain connects TRBV7-7 to TRBJ1-2; D call uncertain. This CDR3 comprises 13 residues. Germline V gene sequence: CDR1 SSHAT, CDR2 FNYEAQ (reference sequence). The CDR3 DNA is TGTGCTAGCAGCCCCGAGGTGGCGGGTGGCTACACCTTC. It translates to CASSPEVAGGYTF.

This sequence joins TRBV6-1 and TRBJ1-1; tentative D call: TRBD1 (5 bases). Trimming shortened V by 5 bases and J by 1 base, and 17 bases separated the two germline ends. The CDR3 length is 16 residues. From germline, CDR1 is MNHNS and CDR2 SASEGT. The chain's CDR3 is CASSLWGVGGNTEAFF. In nucleotides, the CDR3 is TGTGCCAGCAGTCTGTGGGGGGTTGGTGGGAACACTGAAGCTTTCTTT.

This clonotype occurred a few times. V and J are TRBV10-3 and TRBJ2-5, with TRBD2 identical over 13 bases. After removal of 6 bases from V and 5 bases from J, the junction contained 6 bases not matched to a gene. CDR1 ENHRY and CDR2 SYGVKD come from the germline V gene. The CDR3 is made up of 15 amino acids. The CDR3 nucleotides are TGTGCCATCAGGGACGGGACTAGCGGGGTGGAGACCCAGTACTTC. Its translation is CAIRDGTSGVETQYF.

This sequence joins TRBV20-1 and TRBJ2-1; 10 bases are a match to TRBD2. Germline values: CDR1 DFQATT, CDR2 SNEGSKA (reference sequence). This CDR3 is 13 amino acids long. V lost 3 bases to trimming and J lost 8 bases; unmatched junction nucleotides: 4. CDR3 coding DNA: TGCAGTGCTAGCGAGCGGGGGGGCGATGAGCAGTTCTTC. It codes for CSASERGGDEQFF.

This chain connects TRBV6-2 or TRBV6-3 to TRBJ1-6; unclear D gene. The CDR3 is 14 residues long. Trimming left V 8 bases short and J 7 bases short, with 15 bases between. The germline V gene has CDR1 MNHEY and CDR2 SVGEGT. In DNA, the CDR3 is TGTGCCAGCTCCCCAGCGGCCGGAAATTCACCCCTCCACTTT. Amino acid sequence: CASSPAAGNSPLHF.

This chain connects TRBV7-9 to TRBJ2-1; 9 nucleotides match TRBD1. Germline V gene lookup returns CDR1 SEHNR and CDR2 FQNEAQ (reference sequence). The CDR3 consists of 16 residues. V shed 5 bases and J 3 bases; nucleotides not matched to a gene: 8. In nucleotides, the CDR3 is TGTGCCAGCAGCAGCCAGGGACAGGGATTCTACAATGAGCAGTTCTTC. Translation: CASSSQGQGFYNEQFF.

This clonotype was recorded a few times. This chain links TRBV24-1 with TRBJ2-1; D might be TRBD1 or TRBD2, each matching 7 bases. Germline lookup yields CDR1 KGHDR and CDR2 SFDVKD. The CDR3 runs to 16 residues. Trimming stripped 0 bases from V and 9 bases from J, with 17 bases between. This CDR3 is CATSDLIPGRGGEQFF. Written as DNA, the CDR3 is TGTGCCACCAGTGATTTGATTCCCGGCAGGGGGGGTGAGCAGTTCTTC.

In its sample, this clonotype was seen a few times. The chain combines TRBV7-3 with TRBJ2-3, with TRBD2 matching 11 bases. Germline V gene sequence: CDR1 SGHTA, CDR2 FQGTGA. V shed 5 bases, J shed 3 bases, and the junction held 7 bases outside the gene matches. The CDR3 length is 16 residues. The CDR3 region has the DNA TGTGCCAGCAGCGCCGAGACTAGCGGGGTGACAGATACGCAGTATTTT. It codes for CASSAETSGVTDTQYF. The full variable domain, in which reference TRBV7-3 and TRBJ2-3 provide the parts outside the CDR3, is GAGVSQTPSNKVTEKGKYVELRCDPISGHTALYWYRQSLGQGPEFLIYFQGTGAADDSGLPNDRFFAVRPEGSVSTLKIQRTERGDSAVYLCASSAETSGVTDTQYFGPGTRLTVL.